The sequence of this T cell receptor beta chain was determined in a study of blood T cell repertoires in COVID-19. In the study overall: COVID-19 samples, acute and convalescent, were from the United States, Italy and Spain. PBMCs, B-cell-depleted T cells, or T cells provided the cDNA or gDNA that made up the material.

V lost 3 bases to trimming and J lost 2 bases; unmatched junction nucleotides: 6. The CDR3 runs to 17 residues. The germline V gene encodes CDR1 LGHNA and CDR2 YNFKEQ. Per the authors' pipeline: It was from reference gene primer amplification that nucleated cell counts were estimated. Assay used: immunoSEQ multiplex PCR; TCRdb lists only in-frame clones, some missing. Clonal size and the V and J genes are those of that table, whereas D and trimming came from the DNA. The table shows about 150,000 clones, with more than 75% occurring only once. The gene calls are TRBV4-2 and TRBJ1-4; 10 positions match TRBD1. This sequence originates from a man between 60 and 75 years old with COVID-19, enrolled during active disease. The source material was peripheral blood. The CDR3 DNA is TGTGCCAGCAGCCAGGCAGACAGGGGGCTCACTAATGAAAAACTGTTTTTT. This gives the protein CASSQADRGLTNEKLFF.